This is a list of T cell receptor beta chains from one sample in a study of blood T cell repertoires in COVID-19. Repertoires were generated with immunoSEQ multiplex PCR, while TCRdb's copy carries only in-frame clones and drops some. Of about 130,000 clones listed, 84% are singletons. The specimen sequenced was peripheral blood. These receptors were collected from an older woman with acute or convalescent COVID-19. The CDR3 runs from the conserved cysteine through the conserved F or W. The D gene is left open where the match is weak. Clone size is given for some rows only: seen once, a few or many times, or a class if the clone is expanded.

CASSYFPTDNTEAFF,TGTGCCAGCAGTTACTTCCCGACAGACAACACTGAAGCTTTCTTT,TRBV6-5,-,-,TRBJ1-1
CASITTSVGETQYF,TGTGCCAGCATAACGACTAGCGTGGGAGAGACCCAGTACTTC,TRBV2,-,TRBD2,TRBJ2-5
CASRSLGRNTEAFF,TGTGCCAGCAGGAGCCTGGGGAGGAACACTGAAGCTTTCTTT,TRBV27,-,-,TRBJ1-1
CASSDGEYTGELFF,TGTGCCAGCAGTGACGGGGAATACACCGGGGAGCTGTTTTTT,TRBV6-1,-,-,TRBJ2-2
CASSQGSEGRNEQFF,TGTGCCAGCAGCCAAGGGTCGGAGGGGCGGAATGAGCAGTTCTTC,TRBV3-1/TRBV3-2,-,-,TRBJ2-1
CASSYRATGPNYGYTF,TGTGCCAGCAGCTACAGAGCGACAGGGCCTAACTATGGCTACACCTTC,TRBV5-6,-,TRBD1,TRBJ1-2
CASSQRLPREQYF,TGTGCCAGCAGCCAACGACTTCCTAGAGAGCAGTACTTC,TRBV3-1/TRBV3-2,once,-,TRBJ2-7
CASSLGLAVYNEQFF,TGTGCCAGCAGTCTTGGACTAGCGGTATACAATGAGCAGTTCTTC,TRBV6-5,-,TRBD2,TRBJ2-1
CASRGSYGYTF,TGTGCCAGCAGGGGCAGCTATGGCTACACCTTC,TRBV2,-,-,TRBJ1-2
CASSVDSWSPEAFF,TGTGCCAGCAGCGTAGATAGCTGGTCACCTGAAGCTTTCTTT,TRBV9,-,-,TRBJ1-1